The 23 T cell receptor beta chains reported below all come from one sample, sequenced in a study of blood T cell repertoires in COVID-19. This table comes from immunoSEQ multiplex PCR, and its TCRdb copy is limited to in-frame clones, with some not included. Of 150,000 or so clones in the sample, 80% to 90% are singletons; the top ten hold about an eighth. The specimen sequenced was peripheral blood. The receptor set was obtained from a man aged 18 to 29 with COVID-19, enrolled during active disease.

The J gene is TRBJ1-5, the V gene TRBV18; the match to TRBD1 covers 7 bases. The V segment lost 6 bases and the J segment 6 bases; nucleotides outside the gene matches: 5. The germline gives CDR1 KGHSH, CDR2 LQKENI. The CDR3 covers 13 residues. The CDR3 nucleotides are TGTGCCAGCTCGATACAGGGGAGTCAGCCCCAGCATTTT. Amino acids: CASSIQGSQPQHF.

CDR3 sequence reads: CASSPSEAGANVLTF. CDR3 in DNA: TGTGCCAGCAGCCCAAGTGAGGCTGGGGCCAACGTCCTGACTTTC. V usage is TRBV6-5 and J usage is TRBJ2-6; D ambiguous. CDR3 length equals 15 residues. V lost 6 bases and J lost 2, with 11 bases in between. Per germline, CDR1 MNHEY and CDR2 SVGAGI.

The CDR3 bases are TGTGCCAGCAGCCGAGCACTGTCCTACGAGCAGTACTTC. It yields the protein CASSRALSYEQYF. The V and J genes are TRBV4-2 and TRBJ2-7; D is unresolved. Germline CDR1 LGHNA, CDR2 YNFKEQ. CDR3 size: 13 residues. The V end lost 4 bases, the J end lost 1 base, and 8 bases lay between the germline ends.

This rearrangement joins TRBV3-1 (or the pseudogene TRBV3-2) to TRBJ2-7, with 9 bases matching TRBD2. In germline, CDR1 is LGHDT, CDR2 YNNKEL (reference sequence). The CDR3 consists of 15 residues. Unmatched junction bases numbered 2, after V lost 1 base and J lost 1 base. CDR3 in amino acids: CASSQASGASYEQYF. As DNA, the CDR3 is TGTGCCAGCAGCCAAGCTAGCGGGGCTTCCTACGAGCAGTACTTC.

V and J are TRBV10-3 and TRBJ1-2, with D perhaps TRBD1 (6 bases). V gave up 5 bases and J gave up 1 base, with 14 bases separating them. This CDR3 is built from 15 residues. CDR1 is ENHRY and CDR2 is SYGVKD in the germline V gene. CDR3 nucleotides: TGTGCCATCAGTCCCGGGACACCGTATAACTATGGCTACACCTTC. Translated, it gives CAISPGTPYNYGYTF.

The rearrangement joins TRBV5-8 to TRBJ2-3, with D maybe TRBD1 (6 bases). Germline CDR1 reads SGHTS; CDR2 reads YDEGEE. This CDR3 has 16 residues. Deletions cut 4 bases from V and 0 bases from J, with 15 bases between. CDR3 sequence reads: CASSATGLTSTDTQYF. CDR3 nucleotides: TGTGCCAGCAGCGCTACAGGGCTTACTAGCACAGATACGCAGTATTTT.

The V and J genes are TRBV5-8 and TRBJ1-1, with D hard to call. Trimming left V 0 bases short and J 1 base short, with 10 bases between. CDR3 length: 15 amino acids. Per germline, CDR1 SGHTS and CDR2 YDEGEE. The CDR3 protein is CASSLDFRSNTEAFF. CDR3 DNA: TGTGCCAGCAGCTTGGATTTTCGGTCGAACACTGAAGCTTTCTTT.

The gene calls are TRBV28 and TRBJ2-7, with D possibly matching TRBD2 (5 bases). The germline V gene has CDR1 MDHEN and CDR2 SYDVKM. The CDR3 is 11 residues long. The V end lost 10 bases, the J end lost 3 bases, and 10 bases lay between the germline ends. CDR3 protein: CATLEDYEQYF. In DNA form, the CDR3 reads TGTGCCACCCTGGAGGACTACGAGCAGTACTTC.

This clone was detected only once. The V gene is TRBV19, the J gene TRBJ2-1, with D unresolved. The CDR3 loop spans 14 amino acids. CDR1 and CDR2 from the germline V gene are LNHDA and SQIVND (reference sequence). V lost 3 bases to trimming and J lost 2 bases, with 8 bases between them. The CDR3 DNA sequence: TGTGCCAGTAGTATTACAGACACCTACAATGAGCAGTTCTTC. Amino acids: CASSITDTYNEQFF. The full variable domain, with the rest looked up from reference TRBV19 and TRBJ2-1, is DGGITQSPKYLFRKEGQNVTLSCEQNLNHDAMYWYRQDPGQGLRLIYYSQIVNDFQKGDIAEGYSVSREKKESFPLTVTSAQKNPTAFYLCASSITDTYNEQFFGPGTRLTVL.

J is TRBJ1-4 and V is TRBV28; 8 bases align to TRBD1. The trim removed 6 bases at V and 7 bases at J, leaving 7 bases unmatched. The CDR3 spans 14 residues. Germline CDR1 is MDHEN and CDR2 is SYDVKM. CDR3 amino acids: CASRQGEPPEKLFF. In nucleotides, the CDR3 is TGTGCCAGCAGACAGGGGGAACCACCTGAAAAACTGTTTTTT.

The chain couples TRBV16 to TRBJ1-5; the D gene is possibly TRBD1 (6 bases). The CDR3 has 16 residues. V was trimmed by 0 bases and J by 2 bases, leaving 11 bases between them. The germline V gene has CDR1 KGHSY and CDR2 FQNENV. The CDR3 is CASSQSRAGGNQPQHF. The CDR3 nucleotides read TGTGCCAGCAGCCAATCCCGCGCAGGGGGCAATCAGCCCCAGCATTTT.

This clone appeared a single time. This CDR3 is CATSRSSGRYEQYF. DNA for the CDR3: TGTGCCACCAGCAGGAGCAGCGGGCGCTACGAGCAGTACTTC. This chain links TRBV15 with TRBJ2-7, with D maybe TRBD2 (6 bases). Trimming cost V 3 bases and J 3 bases, with 12 bases left between them. Germline CDR1 LNHNV, CDR2 YYDKDF (reference sequence). The CDR3 sequence is 14 residues long. Complete variable domain (other parts from reference TRBV15 and TRBJ2-7): DAMVIQNPRYQVTQFGKPVTLSCSQTLNHNVMYWYQQKSSQAPKLLFHYYDKDFNNEADTPDNFQSRRPNTSFCFLDIRSPGLGDTAMYLCATSRSSGRYEQYFGPGTRLTVT.

V is TRBV28 and J is TRBJ2-1; the match to TRBD2 covers 12 bases. In germline, CDR1 is MDHEN, CDR2 SYDVKM. V dropped 3 bases and J dropped 6; count of bases not matched to a gene: 9. The CDR3 has 17 residues. CDR3 sequence: CASSFLLAGGRINEQFF. CDR3 in DNA: TGTGCCAGCAGTTTCCTACTAGCGGGAGGTAGGATCAATGAGCAGTTCTTC.

Notes on this clone: Other DNA variants within this sample encode the same CDR3. The chain is built from TRBV2 and TRBJ2-1, with 7 bases fitting TRBD2. J was trimmed by 3 bases and V by 4 bases; bases with no gene match: 0. Per the germline V gene, CDR1 is SNHLY and CDR2 is FYNNEI. This CDR3 is 13 amino acids long. The CDR3 region is CASSGGGYNEQFF. For the CDR3, the DNA is TGTGCCAGCAGTGGGGGGGGCTACAATGAGCAGTTCTTC.

The chain combines TRBV7-2 with TRBJ1-6; 9 bases map to TRBD1. Germline assignment: CDR1 SGHTA and CDR2 FQGNSA. J was trimmed by 10 bases and V by 3 bases; bases with no gene match: 4. CDR3 size: 14 residues. The CDR3 sequence is CASSFDRGGSPLHF. Here the CDR3 DNA reads TGTGCCAGCAGCTTCGACAGGGGGGGCTCACCCCTCCACTTT.

This chain joins TRBV27 and TRBJ1-2, with D possibly matching TRBD1 (6 bases). The V gene lost 5 bases and the J gene lost 4 bases, with 11 bases spanning the gap. The germline gives CDR1 MNHEY, CDR2 SMNVEV (reference sequence). The CDR3 consists of 13 residues. The CDR3 DNA reads as TGTGCCAGCAGTAGACAGGAGACCTATGGCTACACCTTC. As protein: CASSRQETYGYTF.

The rearrangement joins TRBV28 to TRBJ2-7, with 9 bases that match TRBD2. The trim removed 5 bases at V and 9 bases at J, leaving 11 bases unmatched. This CDR3 comprises 14 residues. From germline, CDR1 is MDHEN and CDR2 SYDVKM. Here the CDR3 DNA reads TGTGCCAGCAGTCAAATAGCGGGAGTTGCAGGGCAGTACTTC. Residues: CASSQIAGVAGQYF.

As regards this clone: The same CDR3 can be traced to other DNA sequences in this sample. The chain joins TRBV7-2 to TRBJ2-2; D gene uncertain. The V end was cut by 1 base, the J end by 1 base, with 7 bases between. Germline V lookup: CDR1 SGHTA, CDR2 FQGNSA. This CDR3 has 15 amino acids. CDR3 region: CASSLGRGNTGELFF. The CDR3, as DNA: TGTGCCAGCAGCTTAGGGAGAGGGAACACCGGGGAGCTGTTTTTT.

CDR3 region: CASKRESGEQYF. CDR3 coding DNA: TGTGCCAGTAAGCGGGAGTCTGGCGAGCAGTACTTC. The chain recombines TRBV19 with TRBJ2-7; TRBD2 agrees at 8 bases. The CDR3 has 12 residues. Trimming at V came to 7 bases and at J to 6 bases, leaving 5 bases not matched to a gene. Germline assignment: CDR1 LNHDA and CDR2 SQIVND (reference sequence).

This clone was recorded once. The chain uses TRBV28 and TRBJ2-6, with D unclear. Germline values: CDR1 MDHEN, CDR2 SYDVKM. The CDR3 is 13 amino acids. Between the trimmed V and J ends, which lost 6 bases and 2 bases, there was a span of 5 bases. CDR3 amino acids: CASSSPGANVLTF. The CDR3 coding sequence is TGTGCCAGCAGCTCCCCTGGGGCCAACGTCCTGACTTTC.

The J gene is TRBJ2-5, the V gene TRBV6-6; possible D gene TRBD2, 5 bases. The CDR3 has 16 residues. CDR1 is MNHNY and CDR2 is SVGAGI in the germline V gene (reference sequence). V lost 0 bases to trimming and J lost 5 bases, with 16 bases between them. The CDR3 coding sequence is TGTGCCAGCAGTTACTCACTCGGACCCCGAGGGGAGACCCAGTACTTC. Encoded protein: CASSYSLGPRGETQYF.

V and J are TRBV28 and TRBJ1-5; D uncertain. The CDR3 covers 15 residues. Germline assignment: CDR1 MDHEN and CDR2 SYDVKM. Trimming shortened V by 5 bases and J by 2 bases, and 13 bases separated the two germline ends. The CDR3 nucleotides are TGTGCCAGCAGTCTAGGCAGTGATGGCAATCAGCCCCAGCATTTT. Amino acid sequence: CASSLGSDGNQPQHF. Using reference TRBV28 and TRBJ1-5 for the parts outside the CDR3, the full variable domain is DVKVTQSSRYLVKRTGEKVFLECVQDMDHENMFWYRQDPGLGLRLIYFSYDVKMKEKGDIPEGYSVSREKKERFSLILESASTNQTSMYLCASSLGSDGNQPQHFGDGTRLSIL.

In the case of this clone: Other DNA sequences in the sample encode the same CDR3. This chain connects TRBV7-8 to TRBJ2-3; 10 bases align to TRBD2. Germline V gene lookup returns CDR1 SGHVS and CDR2 FQNEAQ. Trimming removed 1 base from V and 2 bases from J; junction bases left unmatched: 3. This CDR3 has 16 residues. The CDR3 region is CASSLELAGSTDTQYF. DNA for the CDR3: TGTGCCAGCAGCTTAGAACTAGCGGGATCCACAGATACGCAGTATTTT.